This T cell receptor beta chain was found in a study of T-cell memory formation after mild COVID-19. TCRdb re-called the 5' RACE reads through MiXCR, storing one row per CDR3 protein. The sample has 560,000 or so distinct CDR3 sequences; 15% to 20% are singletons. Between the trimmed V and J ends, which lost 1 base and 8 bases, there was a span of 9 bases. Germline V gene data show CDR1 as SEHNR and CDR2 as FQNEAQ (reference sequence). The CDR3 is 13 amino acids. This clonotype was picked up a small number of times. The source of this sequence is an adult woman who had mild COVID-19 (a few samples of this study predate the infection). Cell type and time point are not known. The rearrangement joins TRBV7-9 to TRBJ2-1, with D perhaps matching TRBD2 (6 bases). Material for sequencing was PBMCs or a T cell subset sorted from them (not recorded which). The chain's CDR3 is CASSLVTSYEQFF. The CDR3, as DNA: TGTGCCAGCAGCTTAGTTACTAGCTATGAGCAGTTCTTC. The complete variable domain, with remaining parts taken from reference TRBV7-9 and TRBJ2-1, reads DTGVSQNPRHKITKRGQNVTFRCDPISEHNRLYWYRQTLGQGPEFLTYFQNEAQLEKSRLLSDRFSAERPKGSFSTLEIQRTEQGDSAMYLCASSLVTSYEQFFGPGTRLTVL.